These T cell receptor beta chains were read from a single sample in a study of cytomegalovirus exposure and HLA in healthy donors. Some clones are missing from TCRdb's copy, which holds only in-frame ones; the method was immunoSEQ multiplex PCR. In total, the table holds just under 65,000 clones. Input material: PBMCs. Source of these receptors: a boy aged 5-17 years in good health and CMV-seronegative. Both conserved end residues are part of each CDR3. A D gene is named only where the DNA matches it firmly.

TRBJ1-1 . TRBV14 TGTGCCAGCAGCCAACGGGGAGTCACTGAAGCTTTCTTT CASSQRGVTEAFF
TRBJ1-2 . TRBV29-1 TGCAGCGTCGCTCAGGGGACCCACTATGGCTACACCTTC CSVAQGTHYGYTF
TRBJ2-7 TRBD2 TRBV30 TGTGCCCTCCGCCCAGCGGGGGGAACCTACGAGCAGTACTTC CALRPAGGTYEQYF
TRBJ1-5 . TRBV9 TGTGCCAGCAGCCCCGGCCACGGGGGAGACCGGGAGCCCCAGCATTTT CASSPGHGGDREPQHF
TRBJ1-5 TRBD1 TRBV15 TGTGCCACCAGCCGGGACAGGGGGCGAGATCAGCCCCAGCATTTT CATSRDRGRDQPQHF
TRBJ2-1 TRBD2 TRBV5-1 TGCGCCAGCAGCTATCGGACTAGCGGGACGATCAATGAGCAGTTCTTC CASSYRTSGTINEQFF
TRBJ1-2 . TRBV30 TGTGCCTGGGGCCTAGGGGGTATATCGGGCTACACCTTC CAWGLGGISGYTF
TRBJ2-4 TRBD2 TRBV9 TGTGCCAGCAGCGTAGGGGGACTAGCGGAAAACATTCAGTACTTC CASSVGGLAENIQYF
TRBJ1-5 . TRBV15 TGTGCCACCGATCACAGGATTGGTAGCAATCAGCCCCAGCATTTT CATDHRIGSNQPQHF
TRBJ2-7 . TRBV28 TGTGCCAGCAGTCTTACGGGAATCTCCTACGAGCAGTACTTC CASSLTGISYEQYF
TRBJ2-7 TRBD2 TRBV5-1 TGCGCCAGCAGCTTGGTAGGACTAGCGGGAGACGAGCAGTACTTC CASSLVGLAGDEQYF
TRBJ1-2 . TRBV29-1 TGCAGCGTTGATCTCTTACAACGTAGGGGATTCGGCTACACCTTC CSVDLLQRRGFGYTF
TRBJ2-1 . TRBV9 TGTGCCAGCAGCGTAGAAGGAAGAAGGGGTAATGAGCAGTTCTTC CASSVEGRRGNEQFF
TRBJ1-2 TRBD1 TRBV25-1 TGTGCCAGCAGTGAATATGGTACTACAGGGGGCGGCGGCTACACCTTC CASSEYGTTGGGGYTF
TRBJ1-1 . TRBV6-6 TGTGCCAGCACGAAGGGAGGGGTGGCAGCGAACACTGAAGCTTTCTTT CASTKGGVAANTEAFF
TRBJ1-1 . TRBV13 TGTGCCAGCAGCTTAAGAGGCGCCCTCGGGGGGGGGACTGAAGCTTTCTTT CASSLRGALGGGTEAFF